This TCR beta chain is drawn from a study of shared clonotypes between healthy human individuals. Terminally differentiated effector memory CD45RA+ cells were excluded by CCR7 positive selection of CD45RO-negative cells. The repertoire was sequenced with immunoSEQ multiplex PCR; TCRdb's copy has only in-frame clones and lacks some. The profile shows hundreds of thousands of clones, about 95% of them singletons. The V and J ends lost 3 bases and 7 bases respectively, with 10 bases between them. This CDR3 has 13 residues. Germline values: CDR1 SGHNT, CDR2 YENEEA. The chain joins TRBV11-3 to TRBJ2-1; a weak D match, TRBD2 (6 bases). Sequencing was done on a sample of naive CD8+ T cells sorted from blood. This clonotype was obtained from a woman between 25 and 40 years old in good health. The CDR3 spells CASSLGGWNEQFF. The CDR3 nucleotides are TGTGCCAGCAGCTTGGGGGGTTGGAATGAGCAGTTCTTC.